The 25 T cell receptor beta chains below all came from one sample that was sequenced in a study of T-cell reconstitution after alpha-beta-depleted transplantation in children. A library of TCRbeta sequences, prepared with unique molecular identifiers, was generated. TCRdb re-called the PCR reads with MiXCR, one entry per CDR3 protein. The sample has about 250,000 distinct CDR3 sequences; roughly a quarter are singletons. The material sequenced was PBMCs, mostly from graft donor cells, taken 360 days after TCRalphabeta/CD19-depleted stem cell transplant. The origin of the receptors is a female patient aged 2 to 10 who had a stem cell transplant for congenital amegakaryocytic thrombocytopenia, so the T cells may come from the graft donor.

The chain has TRBV7-6 and TRBJ2-3, with 10 bases identical to TRBD2. This CDR3 is 21 amino acids long. V dropped 0 bases and J dropped 0; count of bases not matched to a gene: 15. The V gene's germline CDR1 is SGHVS and CDR2 FNYEAQ. In DNA form, the CDR3 reads TGTGCCAGCAGCTTAGCGCCTAGCGGGAGAGTCGGCCCCACTAGCACAGATACGCAGTATTTT. Its translation: CASSLAPSGRVGPTSTDTQYF.

At least ten counts were recorded for this clonotype. The chain links TRBV4-3 to TRBJ1-1; 7 positions agree with TRBD1. V gave up 7 bases and J gave up 0 bases; unmatched junction bases: 8. The V gene's germline CDR1 is LGHNA and CDR2 YSLEER. This CDR3 comprises 15 residues. CDR3: CASKRGQWLNTEAFF. CDR3 coding DNA: TGCGCCAGCAAGCGGGGACAGTGGTTGAACACTGAAGCTTTCTTT.

The gene calls are TRBV4-1 and TRBJ1-2; D remains unclear. This CDR3 comprises 17 residues. Germline V gives CDR1 MGHRA, CDR2 YSYEKL. V was trimmed by 2 bases and J by 4 bases, leaving 20 bases between them. The CDR3: CASSQKPGLSGLYGYTF. CDR3 sequence (DNA): TGCGCCAGCAGCCAAAAACCGGGTCTCAGTGGTCTCTATGGCTACACCTTC.

The chain is built from TRBV12-3 or TRBV12-4 and TRBJ2-7, with a weak D call TRBD2 (6 bases). The length of the CDR3 is 13 residues. V lost 6 bases to trimming and J lost 5 bases, with 14 bases between them. CDR3 sequence: CASSHGGPNEQYF. DNA of the CDR3: TGTGCCAGCAGCCACGGAGGGCCTAACGAGCAGTACTTC.

This chain uses TRBV20-1 with TRBJ2-6; 16 bases match TRBD2. J gave up 2 bases and V 5 bases, and 3 bases lay outside the gene matches. The germline gives CDR1 DFQATT, CDR2 SNEGSKA (reference sequence). The CDR3 has 17 amino acids. The CDR3 coding sequence is TGCAGTGCTGGGACTAGCGGGGGGGCCCCTGGGGCCAACGTCCTGACTTTC. It is translated as CSAGTSGGAPGANVLTF.

The rearrangement uses TRBV12-3 or TRBV12-4 and TRBJ2-3; possibly TRBD1 or TRBD2 for D (5 bases each). This CDR3 has 14 residues. Trimming pared 6 bases from V and 8 bases from J, leaving 18 bases between. The CDR3 region has the DNA TGTGCCAGCAGCCTGCGCTGGGGGAAGGCTACGCAGTATTTT. This encodes CASSLRWGKATQYF.

This clonotype was detected only a few times. The V and J genes are TRBV6-2 or TRBV6-3 and TRBJ1-2; D is undetermined. The CDR3 is 13 amino acids. Germline V gene sequence: CDR1 MNHEY, CDR2 SVGEGT. Trimming shortened V by 2 bases and J by 2 bases, and 6 bases separated the two germline ends. CDR3 DNA sequence: TGTGCCAGCAGTTACCCGAGAAACTATGGCTACACCTTC. Translating it yields CASSYPRNYGYTF.

The chain recombines TRBV20-1 with TRBJ1-5; D is unresolved. Germline V gene data show CDR1 as DFQATT and CDR2 as SNEGSKA (reference sequence). Trimming stripped 3 bases from V and 1 base from J, with 16 bases between. The length of the CDR3 is 16 residues. The DNA for the CDR3 is TGCAGTGCTAGTTTTATCGGGGTTCGGAGCAATCAGCCCCAGCATTTT. As protein: CSASFIGVRSNQPQHF.

This clonotype was counted a few times. The chain is built from TRBV29-1 and TRBJ2-7; TRBD2 matches 7 bases. The V gene end was trimmed by 5 bases and the J gene end by 7 bases; junction bases not matched to a gene: 14. The CDR3 length is 14 residues. CDR1 and CDR2 from the germline V gene are SQVTM and ANQGSEA. CDR3 region: CSVYEGGPYGEQYF. In nucleotides, the CDR3 is TGCAGCGTTTATGAGGGAGGGCCTTATGGGGAGCAGTACTTC.

Here the CDR3 DNA reads TGTGCCAGCAGCTTAGGGACAGCAAGAATACTTCAAGAGACCCAGTACTTC. Protein sequence: CASSLGTARILQETQYF. The chain recombines TRBV7-9 with TRBJ2-5; tentative D call: TRBD1 (6 bases). The CDR3 runs to 17 residues. Trimming took off 1 base at V and 2 bases at J, with 17 bases between the two ends. CDR1 is SEHNR and CDR2 is FQNEAQ in the germline V gene (reference sequence).

The chain has TRBV11-2 and TRBJ2-7; D is undetermined. Germline V lookup: CDR1 SGHAT, CDR2 FQNNGV. This CDR3 comprises 14 residues. The V end was cut by 1 base, the J end by 2 bases, with 9 bases between. The CDR3 is CASSLARKPYEQYF. For the CDR3, the DNA is TGTGCCAGCAGCTTAGCAAGGAAGCCCTACGAGCAGTACTTC.

The chain combines TRBV2 with TRBJ2-5; D not resolved. Looked up from germline, CDR1 is SNHLY and CDR2 is FYNNEI. Trimming removed 4 bases at V and 2 bases at J, with 8 bases between. This CDR3 comprises 13 residues. CDR3 sequence: CASSGEWQETQYF. Written as DNA, the CDR3 is TGTGCCAGCAGTGGGGAATGGCAAGAGACCCAGTACTTC.

CDR3 loop: CSVVKTGGDYGYTF. In DNA, the CDR3 is TGCAGCGTGGTTAAAACAGGGGGCGACTATGGCTACACCTTC. The J gene is TRBJ1-2, the V gene TRBV29-1, with 9 bases identical to TRBD1. This CDR3 is 14 amino acids long. Germline CDR1 reads SQVTM; CDR2 reads ANQGSEA. V gave up 6 bases and J gave up 3 bases; unmatched junction bases: 8.

This clonotype was seen more than once but under ten times. This rearrangement joins TRBV3-1 to TRBJ1-4; D call uncertain. The CDR3 is 16 amino acids. The germline CDR1 and CDR2 sequences are LGHDT and YNNKEL (reference sequence). V was trimmed by 1 base and J by 6 bases, leaving 15 bases between them. This chain's CDR3 is CASSQGFLTWDEKLFF. CDR3 in DNA: TGTGCCAGCAGCCAAGGGTTCCTGACGTGGGATGAAAAACTGTTTTTT.

This sequence joins TRBV5-1 and TRBJ1-2; no clear D gene. V gave up 1 base and J gave up 4 bases, with 17 bases separating them. The CDR3 is made up of 16 amino acids. The V gene's germline CDR1 is SGHRS and CDR2 YFSETQ. CDR3 region: CASSLLGREPAYGYTF. The CDR3 coding sequence is TGCGCCAGCAGCTTGTTGGGGAGGGAACCGGCCTATGGCTACACCTTC.

In this sample, this clonotype turned up a few times. The rearrangement uses TRBV15 and TRBJ2-6, with D possibly matching TRBD2 (5 bases). The germline gives CDR1 LNHNV, CDR2 YYDKDF (reference sequence). This CDR3 is 12 amino acids long. V dropped 5 bases and J dropped 12 bases, with 11 bases sitting between them. Written as DNA, the CDR3 is TGTGCCACCAGCGGACTGGACGGCGTCCTGACTTTC. This gives the protein CATSGLDGVLTF. The variable domain in full, with the rest retrieved from reference TRBV15 and TRBJ2-6, is DAMVIQNPRYQVTQFGKPVTLSCSQTLNHNVMYWYQQKSSQAPKLLFHYYDKDFNNEADTPDNFQSRRPNTSFCFLDIRSPGLGDTAMYLCATSGLDGVLTFGAGSRLTVL.

This clonotype was observed a handful of times. The J gene is TRBJ2-1, the V gene TRBV6-5; 8 bases agree with TRBD2. J was trimmed by 8 bases and V by 2 bases; bases with no gene match: 8. CDR1 and CDR2 from the germline V gene are MNHEY and SVGAGI. CDR3 length: 15 residues. The CDR3 spells CASSYRSGSGDEQFF. The CDR3 coding sequence is TGTGCCAGCAGTTACAGAAGCGGGAGCGGCGATGAGCAGTTCTTC.

The gene calls are TRBV6-2 or TRBV6-3 and TRBJ2-7; TRBD2 matches 7 bases. The germline V gene has CDR1 MNHEY and CDR2 SVGEGT. CDR3 length: 12 amino acids. The trim removed 8 bases at V and 4 bases at J, leaving 5 bases unmatched. In nucleotides, the CDR3 is TGTGCCAGCTGCGGAGCGGGATACGAGCAGTACTTC. Encoded protein: CASCGAGYEQYF.

This clonotype was counted many times. The chain employs TRBV12-3 or TRBV12-4 and TRBJ2-1, with D unclear. V lost 5 bases, J lost 3 bases, and 8 bases lay in between. CDR3 length equals 13 residues. CDR3 protein: CASSIQNYNEQFF. In nucleotides, the CDR3 is TGTGCCAGCAGTATTCAAAACTACAATGAGCAGTTCTTC.

This clonotype was observed a handful of times. The V call is TRBV25-1, the J call TRBJ1-2; D is ambiguous. Trimming stripped 3 bases from V and 6 bases from J, with 11 bases between. The CDR3 covers 13 residues. The V gene's germline CDR1 is MGHDK and CDR2 SYGVNS. CDR3 in amino acids: CASSEFSNDGYTF. The CDR3, as DNA: TGTGCCAGCAGTGAGTTCTCGAATGATGGCTACACCTTC.

The chain is built from TRBV4-2 and TRBJ2-3, with D unresolved. Germline CDR1 and CDR2: LGHNA and YNFKEQ. The CDR3 length is 13 residues. The germline V and J ends were trimmed by 1 base and 6 bases, with 8 bases remaining between them. The chain's CDR3 is CASSQVASDTQYF. The CDR3 DNA reads as TGTGCCAGCAGCCAAGTGGCTTCGGATACGCAGTATTTT.

This clonotype appeared a few times. The chain is built from TRBV7-8 and TRBJ2-7; perhaps TRBD2 as D (5 bases). Trimming stripped 1 base from V and 0 bases from J, with 22 bases between. Germline V gives CDR1 SGHVS, CDR2 FQNEAQ. The CDR3 is 19 residues long. DNA for the CDR3: TGTGCCAGCAGCTTAGAGCCGAGGGTCTTGCGGCAGAGCTCCTACGAGCAGTACTTC. It codes for CASSLEPRVLRQSSYEQYF.

This clonotype was detected many times. The rearrangement links TRBV6-2 or TRBV6-3 to TRBJ2-1; D uncertain. V was cut by 7 bases and J by 11 bases, with 12 bases left in between. CDR1 and CDR2 from the germline V gene are MNHEY and SVGEGT. The CDR3 runs to 11 residues. Written as DNA, the CDR3 is TGTGCCAGCAACGAGCCAAGTAAGCAGTTCTTC. Its protein is CASNEPSKQFF.

The chain has TRBV20-1 and TRBJ1-5; a possible D gene is TRBD1 (5 bases). CDR1 is DFQATT and CDR2 is SNEGSKA in the germline V gene (reference sequence). V lost 3 bases to trimming and J lost 3 bases, with 15 bases between them. The CDR3 sequence is 15 residues long. CDR3 nucleotide sequence: TGCAGTGCTAGCACGTCGGGGCGGATCAATCAGCCCCAGCATTTT. Its translation is CSASTSGRINQPQHF.

This clonotype turned up a few times. The chain employs TRBV25-1 and TRBJ2-2, with TRBD1 identical over 8 bases. CDR3 length: 15 residues. The junction had 5 bases not matched to a gene; V was cut back by 3 bases and J by 5 bases. CDR1 is MGHDK, CDR2 SYGVNS, per germline. The CDR3 here is CASSETGASTGELFF. As DNA, the CDR3 is TGTGCCAGCAGTGAGACAGGGGCAAGTACCGGGGAGCTGTTTTTT.